The rows below give T cell receptor beta chains drawn from one sample of a study of blood T cell repertoires in COVID-19. Clones were read by immunoSEQ multiplex PCR, and TCRdb kept only the in-frame ones, dropping some. The repertoire has fewer than 350,000 clones, 85% of them found once; the top ten carry 2.5% to 3%. Material: PBMCs or T cells enriched from blood (not recorded which). The source of these receptors is a woman between 45 and 65 years old who had recovered from COVID-19. CDR3s include the opening cysteine and the closing phenylalanine or tryptophan. D genes are given only for firm matches. Expanded clones are given a class, and other clones once, few, many or no size at all.

j_call v_call clone_size d_call cdr3_aa cdr3_nt
TRBJ1-1 TRBV5-6 NA NA CASSRFGGGTEAFF TGTGCCAGCAGCCGATTTGGGGGGGGCACTGAAGCTTTCTTT
TRBJ2-6 TRBV19 once NA CASSKGWVGSGANVLTF TGTGCCAGTTCCAAGGGGTGGGTAGGTTCTGGGGCCAACGTCCTGACTTTC
TRBJ2-2 TRBV11-2 NA NA CASSFYTAANTGELFF TGTGCCAGCAGCTTCTATACGGCGGCGAACACCGGGGAGCTGTTTTTT
TRBJ1-1 TRBV5-4 NA NA CASAGMNTEAFF TGTGCCAGCGCAGGGATGAACACTGAAGCTTTCTTT
TRBJ1-5 TRBV6-6 NA TRBD1 CASSTTDRYQPQHF TGTGCCAGCAGTACCACGGACAGGTATCAGCCCCAGCATTTT
TRBJ2-5 TRBV27 NA NA CASSFAAVLETQYF TGTGCCAGCAGTTTCGCTGCAGTCCTAGAGACCCAGTACTTC
TRBJ2-2 TRBV5-1 NA TRBD2 CASRSGGGRNTGELFF TGCGCCTCCCGCTCTGGGGGGGGACGGAACACCGGGGAGCTGTTTTTT
TRBJ2-3 TRBV7-2 NA NA CASRYSITDTQYF TGTGCCAGCAGATACTCTATAACAGATACGCAGTATTTT
TRBJ2-7 TRBV3-1/TRBV3-2 once NA CASSQVRGGAEQYF TGTGCCAGCAGCCAAGTCAGAGGGGGGGCCGAGCAGTACTTC
TRBJ2-7 TRBV6-5 NA NA CASSSLGEQYF TGTGCCAGCAGTTCTCTCGGGGAGCAGTACTTC
TRBJ1-2 TRBV3-1/TRBV3-2 NA TRBD1 CASSFGTGHGYTF TGTGCCAGCAGCTTTGGGACAGGCCATGGCTACACCTTC
TRBJ1-2 TRBV29-1 NA TRBD1 CSARTGGGYTF TGCAGCGCTAGGACAGGGGGCGGCTACACCTTC
TRBJ1-6 TRBV5-1 many NA CASTSGLSNSPLHF TGCGCCAGCACCTCGGGACTCTCAAATTCACCCCTCCACTTT
TRBJ2-1 TRBV12-3/TRBV12-4 NA TRBD2 CASSFGRELEQFF TGTGCCAGCAGTTTTGGGCGGGAGCTTGAGCAGTTCTTC
TRBJ2-7 TRBV5-1 NA TRBD2 CASSLGTSGGSYEQYF TGCGCCAGCAGCTTAGGGACTAGCGGGGGCAGTTACGAGCAGTACTTC
TRBJ2-7 TRBV12-3/TRBV12-4 NA NA CASSQTGYEQYF TGTGCCAGCAGTCAGACAGGCTACGAGCAGTACTTC
TRBJ1-2 TRBV30 NA TRBD1 CAWSVRTGANGYTF TGTGCCTGGAGTGTGCGGACAGGGGCGAATGGCTACACCTTC
TRBJ2-2 TRBV5-1 NA TRBD1 CASSGRGLSGELFF TGCGCCAGCAGTGGCAGGGGGCTTAGCGGGGAGCTGTTTTTT
TRBJ2-3 TRBV24-1 NA NA CATSDSSPGTFSRTDTQYF TGTGCCACCAGTGATTCGAGTCCCGGGACTTTTTCACGCACAGATACGCAGTATTTT
TRBJ1-5 TRBV2 once NA CASNFLGQGQPQHF TGTGCCAGCAATTTCCTCGGTCAGGGTCAGCCCCAGCATTTT
TRBJ1-1 TRBV14 NA TRBD1 CASSWTGDTEAFF TGTGCCAGCAGTTGGACAGGGGACACTGAAGCTTTCTTT
TRBJ2-7 TRBV19 NA TRBD1 CASSRQGGNYEQYF TGTGCCAGTAGTAGACAGGGGGGGAACTACGAGCAGTACTTC
TRBJ2-1 TRBV27 NA TRBD1 CATRPGQSYNEQFF TGTGCCACCCGACCGGGACAGAGCTACAATGAGCAGTTCTTC
TRBJ1-5 TRBV5-8 NA NA CASSIWQDQPQHF TGTGCCAGCAGCATATGGCAGGATCAGCCCCAGCATTTT
TRBJ1-1 TRBV19 NA NA CASRNHPDTEAFF TGTGCCAGTAGAAACCACCCGGACACTGAAGCTTTCTTT
TRBJ2-7 TRBV29-1 NA NA CSVRQASGEQYF TGCAGCGTTCGCCAGGCCTCGGGGGAGCAGTACTTC
TRBJ1-2 TRBV27 NA NA CASSLQGTDGYTF TGTGCCAGCAGTTTACAGGGTACAGATGGCTACACCTTC
TRBJ1-5 TRBV20-1 NA NA CSASPGGSNQPQHF TGCAGTGCTAGTCCGGGAGGTAGCAATCAGCCCCAGCATTTT
TRBJ2-5 TRBV27 NA TRBD2 CASRSSGGYSYQETQYF TGTGCCAGCAGGTCGAGCGGGGGGTACTCGTACCAAGAGACCCAGTACTTC
TRBJ2-5 TRBV5-8 NA NA CASSFLETQYF TGTGCCAGCAGCTTCTTGGAGACCCAGTACTTC
TRBJ2-5 TRBV5-4 NA TRBD1 CASSLATRTGSWETQYF TGTGCCAGCAGCTTGGCCACCCGGACAGGGTCGTGGGAGACCCAGTACTTC
TRBJ1-1 TRBV6-5 NA NA CASSQNFFNTEAFF TGTGCCAGCAGTCAGAATTTTTTCAACACTGAAGCTTTCTTT
TRBJ2-1 TRBV11-2 NA NA CASSVQGHEQFF TGTGCCAGCAGCGTACAGGGCCATGAGCAGTTCTTC
TRBJ2-3 TRBV9 NA NA CASSVAQGTTDTQYF TGTGCCAGCAGCGTAGCTCAGGGAACCACAGATACGCAGTATTTT
TRBJ2-5 TRBV7-9 NA TRBD2 CASSTGLAGVETQYF TGTGCCAGCAGCACCGGACTAGCGGGAGTAGAGACCCAGTACTTC
TRBJ1-5 TRBV30 NA NA CAWSVRGYQPQHF TGTGCCTGGAGTGTAAGGGGATATCAGCCCCAGCATTTT
TRBJ1-1 TRBV29-1 few NA CSVDGGYTEAFF TGCAGCGTTGACGGGGGGTACACTGAAGCTTTCTTT
TRBJ1-3 TRBV18 NA TRBD1 CASSPAAQGAFGNTIYF TGTGCCAGCTCACCAGCCGCCCAGGGGGCCTTTGGAAACACCATATATTTT
TRBJ2-5 TRBV7-9 NA NA CASSIGLETQYF TGTGCCAGCAGCATCGGTTTGGAGACCCAGTACTTC
TRBJ1-1 TRBV19 NA NA CASSVRLGARAEAFF TGTGCCAGTAGTGTCCGGTTAGGTGCACGGGCTGAAGCTTTCTTT
TRBJ2-3 TRBV10-3 NA TRBD2 CAIRSGGSGTDTQYF TGTGCCATCAGGTCTGGCGGGAGTGGCACAGATACGCAGTATTTT
TRBJ1-1 TRBV19 NA NA CASSMTGSRPEAFF TGTGCCAGTAGTATGACAGGTTCGAGGCCCGAAGCTTTCTTT
TRBJ1-1 TRBV29-1 NA NA CSVAKSGDTEAFF TGCAGCGTTGCCAAATCCGGGGACACTGAAGCTTTCTTT
TRBJ1-2 TRBV11-2 NA NA CASSNSPLLGGYTF TGTGCCAGCAGCAACAGTCCCTTACTGGGTGGCTACACCTTC